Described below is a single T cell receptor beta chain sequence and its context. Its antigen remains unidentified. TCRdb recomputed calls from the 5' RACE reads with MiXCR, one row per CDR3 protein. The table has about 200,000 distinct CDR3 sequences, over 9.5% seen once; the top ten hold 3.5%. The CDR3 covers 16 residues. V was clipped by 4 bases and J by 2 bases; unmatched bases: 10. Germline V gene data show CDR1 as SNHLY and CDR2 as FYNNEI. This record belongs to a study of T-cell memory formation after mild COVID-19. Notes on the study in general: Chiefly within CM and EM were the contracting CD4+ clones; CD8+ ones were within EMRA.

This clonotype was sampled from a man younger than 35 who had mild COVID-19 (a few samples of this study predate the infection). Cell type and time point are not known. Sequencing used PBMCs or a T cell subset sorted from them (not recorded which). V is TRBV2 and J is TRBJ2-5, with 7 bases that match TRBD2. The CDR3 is CASSVSSGPLQETQYF. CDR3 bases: TGTGCCAGCAGTGTGTCTAGCGGCCCTCTACAAGAGACCCAGTACTTC.